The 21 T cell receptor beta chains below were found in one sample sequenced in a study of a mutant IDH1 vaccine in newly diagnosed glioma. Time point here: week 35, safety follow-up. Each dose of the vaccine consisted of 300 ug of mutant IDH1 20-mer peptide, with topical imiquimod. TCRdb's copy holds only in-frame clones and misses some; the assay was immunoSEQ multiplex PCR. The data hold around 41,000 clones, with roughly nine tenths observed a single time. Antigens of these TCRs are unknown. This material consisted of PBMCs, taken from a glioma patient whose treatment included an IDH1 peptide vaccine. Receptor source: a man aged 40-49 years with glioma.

The CDR3 is CASSYLPTGAGNTIYF. For the CDR3, the DNA is TGTGCCAGCAGTTACCTTCCGACAGGGGCTGGAAACACCATATATTTT. The chain couples TRBV6-5 to TRBJ1-3; TRBD1 matches 8 bases. J was trimmed by 2 bases and V by 2 bases; bases with no gene match: 5. CDR3 size: 16 residues. Per the germline V gene, CDR1 is MNHEY and CDR2 is SVGAGI.

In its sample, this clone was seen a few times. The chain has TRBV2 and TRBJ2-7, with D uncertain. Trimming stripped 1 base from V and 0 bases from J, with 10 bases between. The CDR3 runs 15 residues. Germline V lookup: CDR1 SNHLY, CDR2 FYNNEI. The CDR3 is CASSEDLSVSYEQYV. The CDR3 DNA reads TGTGCCAGCAGTGAAGATCTATCGGTCTCCTACGAGCAGTACGTC.

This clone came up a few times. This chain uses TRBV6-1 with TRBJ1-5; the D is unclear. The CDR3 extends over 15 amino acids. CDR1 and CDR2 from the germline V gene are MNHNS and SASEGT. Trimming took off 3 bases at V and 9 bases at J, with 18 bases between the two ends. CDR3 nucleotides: TGTGCCAGCAGTGAGCCGGGCCAGGCTATGCGGCCCCAGCATTTT. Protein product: CASSEPGQAMRPQHF.

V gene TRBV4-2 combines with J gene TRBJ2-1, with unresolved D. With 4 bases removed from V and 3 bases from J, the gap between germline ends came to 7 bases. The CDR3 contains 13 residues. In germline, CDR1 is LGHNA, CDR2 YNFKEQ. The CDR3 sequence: CASSPANYNEQFF. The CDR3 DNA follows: TGTGCCAGCAGCCCAGCGAACTACAATGAGCAGTTCTTC.

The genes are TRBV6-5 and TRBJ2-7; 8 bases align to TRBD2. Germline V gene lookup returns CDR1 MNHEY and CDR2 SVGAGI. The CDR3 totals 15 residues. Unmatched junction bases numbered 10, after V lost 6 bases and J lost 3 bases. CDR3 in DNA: TGTGCCAGCAGCGCCCCAAGCGGGAGAAACTACGAGCAGTACTTC. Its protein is CASSAPSGRNYEQYF.

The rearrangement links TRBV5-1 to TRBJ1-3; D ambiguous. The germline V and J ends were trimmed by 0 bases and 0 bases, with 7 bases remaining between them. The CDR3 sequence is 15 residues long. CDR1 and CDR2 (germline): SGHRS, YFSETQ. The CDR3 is CASSLGGGSGNTIYF. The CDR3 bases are TGCGCCAGCAGCTTGGGCGGCGGCTCTGGAAACACCATATATTTT.

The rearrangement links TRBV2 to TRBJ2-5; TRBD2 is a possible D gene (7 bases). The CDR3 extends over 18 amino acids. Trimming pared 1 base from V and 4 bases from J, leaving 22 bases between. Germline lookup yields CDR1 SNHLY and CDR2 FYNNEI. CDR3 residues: CASSEGVLGRGAGETQYF. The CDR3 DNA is TGTGCCAGCAGTGAAGGGGTATTAGGTCGGGGGGCCGGAGAGACCCAGTACTTC.

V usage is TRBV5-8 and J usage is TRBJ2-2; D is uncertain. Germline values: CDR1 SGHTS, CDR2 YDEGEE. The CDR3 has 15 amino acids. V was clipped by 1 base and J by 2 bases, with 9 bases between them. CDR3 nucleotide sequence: TGTGCCAGCAGCTTGCGACTCATAAACACCGGGGAGCTGTTTTTT. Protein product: CASSLRLINTGELFF.

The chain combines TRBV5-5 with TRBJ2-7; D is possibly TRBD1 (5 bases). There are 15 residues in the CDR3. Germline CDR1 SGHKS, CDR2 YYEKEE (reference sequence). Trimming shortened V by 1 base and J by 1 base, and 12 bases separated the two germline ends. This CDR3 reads CASSLSGWSSYEQYV. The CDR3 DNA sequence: TGTGCCAGCAGCTTGTCAGGGTGGTCGTCCTACGAGCAGTACGTC.

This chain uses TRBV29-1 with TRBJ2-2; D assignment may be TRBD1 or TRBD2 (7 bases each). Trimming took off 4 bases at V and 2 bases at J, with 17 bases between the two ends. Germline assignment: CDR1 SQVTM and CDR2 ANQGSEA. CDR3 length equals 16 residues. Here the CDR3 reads CSVAGGTGENTGELFF. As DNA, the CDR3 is TGCAGCGTTGCGGGGGGAACAGGGGAAAACACCGGGGAGCTGTTTTTT.

Here the CDR3 DNA reads TGTGCCAGTAGTCCACAATCGACTACAGGTGGGCAGTTCTTC. Translating it yields CASSPQSTTGGQFF. The genes are TRBV19 and TRBJ2-1, with D perhaps given as TRBD1 or TRBD2 (5 bases each). The CDR3 contains 14 residues. The germline CDR1 and CDR2 sequences are LNHDA and SQIVND (reference sequence). The V end lost 5 bases, the J end lost 12 bases, and 20 bases lay between the germline ends. Full variable domain (rest looked up from reference TRBV19 and TRBJ2-1): DGGITQSPKYLFRKEGQNVTLSCEQNLNHDAMYWYRQDPGQGLRLIYYSQIVNDFQKGDIAEGYSVSREKKESFPLTVTSAQKNPTAFYLCASSPQSTTGGQFFGPGTRLTVL.

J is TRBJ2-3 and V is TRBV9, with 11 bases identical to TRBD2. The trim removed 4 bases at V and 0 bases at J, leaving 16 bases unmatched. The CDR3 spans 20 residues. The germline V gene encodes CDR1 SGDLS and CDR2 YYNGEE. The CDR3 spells CASSPRLAGFQVQSTDTQYF. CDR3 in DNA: TGTGCCAGCAGCCCCCGACTAGCGGGGTTCCAAGTTCAGAGCACAGATACGCAGTATTTT.

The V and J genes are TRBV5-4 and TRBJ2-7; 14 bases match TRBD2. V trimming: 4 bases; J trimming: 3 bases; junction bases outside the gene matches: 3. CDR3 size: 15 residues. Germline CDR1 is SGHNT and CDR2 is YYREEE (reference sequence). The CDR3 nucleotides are TGTGCCAGCAGCCAGGGACTAGCGGGAGTCTACGAGCAGTACTTC. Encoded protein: CASSQGLAGVYEQYF.

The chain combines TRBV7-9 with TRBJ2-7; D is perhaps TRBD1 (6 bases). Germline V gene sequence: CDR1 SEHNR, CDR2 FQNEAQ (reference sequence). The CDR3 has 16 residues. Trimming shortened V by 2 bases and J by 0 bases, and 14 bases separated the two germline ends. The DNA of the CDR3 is TGTGCCAGCAGCTTAACCGGGACATCGAGCTCCTACGAGCAGTACGTC. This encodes CASSLTGTSSSYEQYV.

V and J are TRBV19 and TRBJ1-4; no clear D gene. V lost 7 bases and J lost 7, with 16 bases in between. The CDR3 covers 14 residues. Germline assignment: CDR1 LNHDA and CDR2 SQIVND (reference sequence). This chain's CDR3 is CASTDVLVGEKLFF. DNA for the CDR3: TGTGCCAGTACCGACGTCCTGGTGGGTGAAAAACTGTTTTTT.

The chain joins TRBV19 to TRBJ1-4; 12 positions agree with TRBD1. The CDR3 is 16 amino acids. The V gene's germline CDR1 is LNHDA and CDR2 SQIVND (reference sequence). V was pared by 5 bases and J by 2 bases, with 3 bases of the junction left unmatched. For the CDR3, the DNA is TGTGCCAGTAGTGCGGGACAGGGGGCGACTAATGAAAAACTGTTTTTT. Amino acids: CASSAGQGATNEKLFF.

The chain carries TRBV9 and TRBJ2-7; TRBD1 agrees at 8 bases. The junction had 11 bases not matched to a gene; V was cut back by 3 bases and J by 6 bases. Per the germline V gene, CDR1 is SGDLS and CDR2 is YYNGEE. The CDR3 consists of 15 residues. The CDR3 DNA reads TGTGCCAGCAGCGCTGGGACAGGCCTAACCTCCGAGCAGTACTTC. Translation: CASSAGTGLTSEQYF.

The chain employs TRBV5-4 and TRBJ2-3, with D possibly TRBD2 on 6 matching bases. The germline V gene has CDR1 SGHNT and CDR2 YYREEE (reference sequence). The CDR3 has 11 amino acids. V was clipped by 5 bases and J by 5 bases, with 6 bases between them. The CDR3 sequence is CASRGGDTQYF. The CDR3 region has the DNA TGTGCCAGCAGGGGGGGAGATACGCAGTATTTT.

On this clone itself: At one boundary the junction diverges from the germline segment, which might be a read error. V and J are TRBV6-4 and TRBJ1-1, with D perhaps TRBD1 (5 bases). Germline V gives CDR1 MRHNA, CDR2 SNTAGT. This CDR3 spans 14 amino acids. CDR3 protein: CASKRAGPNAEAFF. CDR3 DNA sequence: TGTGCCAGCAAGAGGGCAGGGCCGAACGCTGAAGCTTTCTTT.

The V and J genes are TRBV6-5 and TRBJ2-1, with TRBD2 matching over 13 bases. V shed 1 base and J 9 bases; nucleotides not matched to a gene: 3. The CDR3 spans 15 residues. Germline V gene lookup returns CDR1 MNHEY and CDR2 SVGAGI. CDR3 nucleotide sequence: TGTGCCAGCAGTTACTGGACTAGCGGGAGCGGTGAGCAGTTCTTC. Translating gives CASSYWTSGSGEQFF.

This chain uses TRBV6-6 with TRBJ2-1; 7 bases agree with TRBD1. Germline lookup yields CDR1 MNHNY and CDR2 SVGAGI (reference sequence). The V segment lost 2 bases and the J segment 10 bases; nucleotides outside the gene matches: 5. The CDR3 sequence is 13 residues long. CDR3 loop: CASSYTGVSEQFF. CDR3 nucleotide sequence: TGTGCCAGCAGTTACACAGGGGTTAGCGAGCAGTTCTTC.